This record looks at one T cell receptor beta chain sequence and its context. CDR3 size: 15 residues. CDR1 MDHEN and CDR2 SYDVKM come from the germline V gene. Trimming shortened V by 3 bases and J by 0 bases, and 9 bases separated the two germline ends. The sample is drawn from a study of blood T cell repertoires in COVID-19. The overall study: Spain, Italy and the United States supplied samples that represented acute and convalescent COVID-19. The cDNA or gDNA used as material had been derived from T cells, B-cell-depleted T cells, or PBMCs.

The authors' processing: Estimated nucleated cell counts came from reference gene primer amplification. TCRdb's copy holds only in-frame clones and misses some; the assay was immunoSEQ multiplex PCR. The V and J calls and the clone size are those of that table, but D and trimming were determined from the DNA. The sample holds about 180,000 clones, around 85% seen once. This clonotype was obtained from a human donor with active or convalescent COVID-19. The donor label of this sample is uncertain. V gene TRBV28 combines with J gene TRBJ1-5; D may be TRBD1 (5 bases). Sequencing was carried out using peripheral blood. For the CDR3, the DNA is TGTGCCAGCAGTTTTTGGGGGGATAGCAATCAGCCCCAGCATTTT. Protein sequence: CASSFWGDSNQPQHF.